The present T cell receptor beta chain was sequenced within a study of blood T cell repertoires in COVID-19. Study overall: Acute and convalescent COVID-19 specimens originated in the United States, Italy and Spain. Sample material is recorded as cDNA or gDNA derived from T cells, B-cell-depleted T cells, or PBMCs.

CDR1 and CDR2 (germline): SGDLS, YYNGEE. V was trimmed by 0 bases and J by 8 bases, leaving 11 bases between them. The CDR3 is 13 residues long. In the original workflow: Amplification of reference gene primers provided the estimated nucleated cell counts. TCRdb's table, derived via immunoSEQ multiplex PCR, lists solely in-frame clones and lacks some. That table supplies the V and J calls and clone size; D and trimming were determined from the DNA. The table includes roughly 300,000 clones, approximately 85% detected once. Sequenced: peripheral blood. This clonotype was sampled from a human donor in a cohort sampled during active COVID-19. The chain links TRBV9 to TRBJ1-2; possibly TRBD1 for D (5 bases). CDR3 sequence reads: CASSVATGPGYTF. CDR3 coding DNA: TGTGCCAGCAGCGTAGCAACAGGACCGGGCTACACCTTC.